Listed here is a single T cell receptor (beta chain). What it binds is not known. The data derive from a study of shared clonotypes between healthy human individuals. Study-wide points: Donors were few, which limited the genetic and exposure-history diversity represented.

CD8 cells regarded as naive lacked CD45RO, were positively chosen for CCR7, and omitted terminally differentiated effector memory CD45RA+ cells. Germline values: CDR1 SGDLS, CDR2 YYNGEE. The junction had 17 bases not matched to a gene; V was cut back by 4 bases and J by 1 base. There are 20 residues in the CDR3. Measured with immunoSEQ multiplex PCR; TCRdb has only the in-frame clones, and not every one. The sample shows some 1,900,000 clones, over 85% of them seen only once. Input material: naive CD8+ T cells sorted from blood. The TCR was taken from a man aged 18 to 30 in good health. This chain links TRBV9 with TRBJ2-1; 10 bases line up with TRBD2. The chain's CDR3 is CASSIPRGLAQNRSYNEQFF. In DNA, the CDR3 is TGTGCCAGCAGCATCCCCAGGGGACTAGCGCAAAACAGATCCTACAATGAGCAGTTCTTC.